A selection of T cell receptor beta chains follows, all from one sample in a study of neoadjuvant anti-PD-1 for oral cavity cancer. Assay: immunoSEQ multiplex PCR; the TCRdb copy retains only in-frame clones and omits some. The sample yields about 72,000 clones, around four fifths seen once. Sample: PBMCs, taken before nivolumab (anti-PD-1) treatment. Every receptor here comes from a person aged 40 to 85 with oral cavity squamous cell carcinoma. The CDR3 runs from the conserved cysteine through the conserved F or W. The D gene is left open where the match is weak. For some rows the clone size is stated as once, few or many, or as a class when expanded; others skip it.

>-|TRBV11-2|TRBJ1-3|once
TGTGCCAGCAGCTTAAACGGGTATGCTGGAAACACCATATATTTT
CASSLNGYAGNTIYF
>-|TRBV5-5|TRBJ2-7|-
TGTGCCAGCAGCGAGACATCCGGGACTTTGGGTAGCGAGCAGTACTTC
CASSETSGTLGSEQYF
>TRBD1|TRBV6-5|TRBJ2-7|-
TGTGCCAGCAGCAGGACAGGGTCCTACGAGCAGTACTTC
CASSRTGSYEQYF
>-|TRBV6-5|TRBJ1-1|-
TGTGCCAGCAGGCTAAACTGGAACACTGAAGCTTTCTTT
CASRLNWNTEAFF
>-|TRBV11-2|TRBJ1-2|-
TGTGCCAGCAGCCGCGGACAAGGGGGTGACGGCTACACCTTC
CASSRGQGGDGYTF
>-|TRBV30|TRBJ1-1|few
TGTGCCTGGACTGAGTTCACTGAAGCTTTCTTT
CAWTEFTEAFF
>-|TRBV6-5|TRBJ1-1|-
TGTGCCAGCAGTTACAGGGGGTGGGGTACTGAAGCTTTCTTT
CASSYRGWGTEAFF
>TRBD1|TRBV5-5|TRBJ2-7|once
TGTGCCAGCAGCTTGGATACTGGACAGGTCGCCTACGAGCAGTACTTC
CASSLDTGQVAYEQYF
>-|TRBV28|TRBJ1-5|-
TGTGCCAGCAGCCCCGACAGCAATCAGCCCCAGCATTTT
CASSPDSNQPQHF
>TRBD1|TRBV7-9|TRBJ1-2|once
TGTGCCAGCAGCTTTGTGCAGGGGGCTTTCTCTAACTATGGCTACACCTTC
CASSFVQGAFSNYGYTF
>-|TRBV5-4|TRBJ1-2|-
TGTGCCAGCAGACCTTTGGGGGGGCGGGGATACACCTTC
CASRPLGGRGYTF
>-|TRBV4-1|TRBJ1-5|-
TGCGCCAGCAGCCAATACAGGGTGGGCAATCAGCCCCAGCATTTT
CASSQYRVGNQPQHF
>-|TRBV7-9|TRBJ2-1|-
TGTGCCAGCCACGGGCGGCGGGATAGCTCCTACAATGAGCAGTTCTTC
CASHGRRDSSYNEQFF
>-|TRBV15|TRBJ1-4|-
TGTGCCACCAGCAGGAACCTCGGGGGCGACGAAAAACTGTTTTTT
CATSRNLGGDEKLFF
>-|TRBV6-5|TRBJ1-3|-
TGTGCCAGCAGTTACTCGAGTCAGGGCTCTGGAAACACCATATATTTT
CASSYSSQGSGNTIYF
>-|TRBV5-4|TRBJ2-3|-
TGTGCCAGCAGCTTGTGGCAGGGGCGCACAGATACGCAGTATTTT
CASSLWQGRTDTQYF
>-|TRBV21-1|TRBJ2-3|-
TGTGCCAGCAGCAAAATGCAAGGGCCGGTTTGGGGCGATACGCAGTATTTT
CASSKMQGPVWGDTQYF
>-|TRBV27|TRBJ1-6|-
TGTGCCAGCACGTGGGCCGGCCAGGGGTATAATTCACCCCTCCACTTT
CASTWAGQGYNSPLHF
>TRBD2|TRBV5-1|TRBJ2-7|-
TGCGCCAGCAGCTCTATGACTAGCGGGGGGGCCGGCGAGCAGTACTTC
CASSSMTSGGAGEQYF
>-|TRBV5-1|TRBJ2-3|-
TGCGCCAGCAGCTTGGCCGGTAGCGAGGTGGATACGCAGTATTTT
CASSLAGSEVDTQYF
>-|TRBV27|TRBJ2-1|-
TGTGCCAGCAGTTTCTTAAGCTCCTACAATGAGCAGTTCTTC
CASSFLSSYNEQFF
>-|TRBV7-3|TRBJ2-5|-
TGTGCCAGCAGCTTAGACTACGGCGAGACCCAGTACTTC
CASSLDYGETQYF
>TRBD1|TRBV19|TRBJ1-2|-
TGTGCCAGTAGTATGGAGGACAGGGCTTTCTATGGCTACACCTTC
CASSMEDRAFYGYTF
>-|TRBV5-5|TRBJ1-5|-
TGTGCCAGCAGCACCAGGGACGATCAGCCCCAGCATTTT
CASSTRDDQPQHF
>-|TRBV2|TRBJ2-3|-
TGTGCCAGCAGTGCGGGAGAGCTCACAGATACGCAGTATTTT
CASSAGELTDTQYF
>-|TRBV29-1|TRBJ2-2|-
TGCAGCGTTGAACAGGGGAGGACCGGGGAGCTGTTTTTT
CSVEQGRTGELFF
>-|TRBV14|TRBJ1-2|once
TGTGCCAGCAGCCAAGATCGTTATGGCTACACCTTC
CASSQDRYGYTF
>-|TRBV6-5|TRBJ1-6|-
TGTGCCAGCAGTTACTCATGGGGTTCCTTTTCACCCCTCCACTTT
CASSYSWGSFSPLHF
>-|TRBV10-2|TRBJ2-5|-
TGCGCCAGCACCCGACCGGGACGTCAGACCCAGTACTTC
CASTRPGRQTQYF
>-|TRBV2|TRBJ2-3|-
TGTGCCAGCACCCGACAGACCACAGATACGCAGTATTTT
CASTRQTTDTQYF
>TRBD1|TRBV7-3|TRBJ2-1|-
TGTGCCAGCAGCAGGGACAGGGATCGTCGCAATGAGCAGTTCTTC
CASSRDRDRRNEQFF
>-|TRBV6-1|TRBJ2-1|-
TGTGCCAGCAGTGCTGCCGGCCGGGGGCCTTACAATGAGCAGTTCTTC
CASSAAGRGPYNEQFF
>-|TRBV5-1|TRBJ2-1|-
TGCGCCAGCAGCTTGGGGGCGGGAAGTATGAATGAGCAGTTCTTC
CASSLGAGSMNEQFF
>TRBD1|TRBV29-1|TRBJ1-2|-
TGCAGCGTTGAAGAATATATCAGGGGGGGCTACACCTTC
CSVEEYIRGGYTF
>TRBD1|TRBV11-2|TRBJ2-2|-
TGTGCCAGCAGCTCTTACAGGGGAACGAAGACCGGGGAGCTGTTTTTT
CASSSYRGTKTGELFF
>-|TRBV9|TRBJ2-7|-
TGTGCCAGCAGCGCCCATGGGGGGGCTAATCCCTACGAGCAGTACTTC
CASSAHGGANPYEQYF
>-|TRBV28|TRBJ1-5|-
TGTGCCAGCAGTTTCCAGGGTCAGCCCCAGCATTTT
CASSFQGQPQHF
>TRBD1|TRBV5-1|TRBJ1-4|-
TGCGCCAGCAGCTTGGATGGCAGGGGGAATGAAAAACTGTTTTTT
CASSLDGRGNEKLFF
>-|TRBV28|TRBJ1-1|few
TGTGCCAGCAGTTTGTCGACTATCGACGGGGCTGAAGCTTTCTTT
CASSLSTIDGAEAFF
>-|TRBV7-9|TRBJ1-2|once
TGTGCCAGCAGCAAACGGGACATCTATGGCTACACCTTC
CASSKRDIYGYTF
>-|TRBV7-3|TRBJ2-2|-
TGTGCCAGCAGCAGGGAGATGGGTTCGGGGGAGCTGTTTTTT
CASSREMGSGELFF
>TRBD1|TRBV29-1|TRBJ1-1|-
TGCAGCGTTGGAGGGGGCCTCCACGCTGAAGCTTTCTTT
CSVGGGLHAEAFF
>TRBD1|TRBV6-5|TRBJ2-7|-
TGTGCCAGCAGCAGCTTGAAGGGGGCCTCCTACGAGCAGTACTTC
CASSSLKGASYEQYF
>TRBD1|TRBV6-1|TRBJ1-5|-
TGTGCCAGCAGTCCTGACAGGGGTCACAATCAGCCCCAGCATTTT
CASSPDRGHNQPQHF
>TRBD1|TRBV7-2|TRBJ2-7|-
TGTGCCAGCAGCAGAGGAGCCGGGACAGGGTCCTACGAGCAGTACTTC
CASSRGAGTGSYEQYF
>-|TRBV6-1|TRBJ1-5|-
TGTGCCAGCAGTGAAAGGAGTCAGCCCCAGCATTTT
CASSERSQPQHF
>-|TRBV7-9|TRBJ1-2|-
TGTGCCAGCAGCGAAAAACAGGACCTGAGCGGCTACACCTTC
CASSEKQDLSGYTF
>TRBD1|TRBV5-1|TRBJ1-5|few
TGCGCCAGCAGCTTGGAGGGGACAGCTTTAAATCAGCCCCAGCATTTT
CASSLEGTALNQPQHF
>-|TRBV29-1|TRBJ2-6|-
TGCAGCTTTAGGGAAGCTGGGGCCAACGTCCTGACTTTC
CSFREAGANVLTF
>TRBD1|TRBV30|TRBJ2-3|-
TGTGCCAGCCCCGGGACAGGGGGCACAGATACGCAGTATTTT
CASPGTGGTDTQYF
>-|TRBV18|TRBJ2-1|-
TGTGCCAGCTCAGATGGACTAACTGGCAATGAGCAGTTCTTC
CASSDGLTGNEQFF
>TRBD1|TRBV27|TRBJ1-2|-
TGTGCCAGCAGCCTAGGGACAGGGAATGGCTACACCTTC
CASSLGTGNGYTF
>TRBD1|TRBV27|TRBJ1-5|-
TGTGCCAGCAGTTCCGAACCACAGGGGTGGGATCAGCCCCAGCATTTT
CASSSEPQGWDQPQHF
>TRBD1|TRBV5-1|TRBJ1-1|-
TGCGCCAGCAGCCCCGGGACAGGGGGACGCACGAGGACTGAAGCTTTCTTT
CASSPGTGGRTRTEAFF